These 21 T cell receptor beta chains were all obtained from the same sample, sequenced in a study of T cells in tumors after PD-1 blockade. This table comes from immunoSEQ multiplex PCR, and its TCRdb copy is limited to in-frame clones, with some not included. The repertoire has about 20,000 clones, roughly 78% of them found once; the top ten carry over 20%. The sequencing here drew on PBMCs, taken before anti-PD-1 treatment. These receptors were obtained from a human donor with basal cell carcinoma.

J is TRBJ1-4 and V is TRBV6-5; 9 bases map to TRBD1. The CDR3 has 13 amino acids. The V gene's germline CDR1 is MNHEY and CDR2 SVGAGI. Losses at the gene ends were 4 bases for V and 10 bases for J; bases not matched to a gene: 4. The CDR3 protein is CASSFDRGGKLFF. The CDR3, as DNA: TGTGCCAGCAGTTTCGACAGGGGGGGAAAACTGTTTTTT.

The J gene is TRBJ2-2, the V gene TRBV19, with D unclear. V was shortened by 8 bases and J by 1 base, with 17 bases between the two germline ends. CDR1 is LNHDA, CDR2 SQIVND, per germline (reference sequence). The CDR3 length is 16 residues. In nucleotides, the CDR3 is TGTGCCAGTGAACCCGGTAGGACCCTGAACACCGGGGAGCTGTTTTTT. This encodes CASEPGRTLNTGELFF.

V usage is TRBV6-5 and J usage is TRBJ1-6; the D is unclear. CDR3 length equals 15 residues. The germline gives CDR1 MNHEY, CDR2 SVGAGI. Between the trimmed V and J ends, which lost 0 bases and 6 bases, there was a span of 9 bases. The CDR3 spells CASSYSRPPNSPLHF. The CDR3 nucleotides read TGTGCCAGCAGTTACTCCCGGCCTCCTAATTCACCCCTCCACTTT.

The chain carries TRBV5-1 and TRBJ1-1; 7 bases match TRBD1. J was trimmed by 7 bases and V by 4 bases; bases with no gene match: 7. CDR1 is SGHRS and CDR2 is YFSETQ in the germline V gene. The CDR3 length is 13 residues. CDR3 protein: CASSDPGQSEAFF. CDR3 bases: TGCGCCAGCAGCGACCCGGGACAGAGTGAAGCTTTCTTT.

V usage is TRBV23-1 and J usage is TRBJ1-3, with 10 bases identical to TRBD1. TRBV23-1 is reported as an ORF; its role is uncertain. Unmatched junction bases numbered 5, after V lost 2 bases and J lost 4 bases. The CDR3 totals 16 residues. CDR3 sequence reads: CASSQPDRGLGNTIYF. CDR3 coding DNA: TGCGCCAGCAGTCAACCTGACAGGGGGCTGGGAAACACCATATATTTT.

This chain links TRBV6-2 or TRBV6-3 with TRBJ1-5, with 8 bases lining up with TRBD1. V gave up 2 bases and J gave up 6 bases; unmatched junction bases: 9. The CDR3 is 16 amino acids. In germline, CDR1 is MNHEY, CDR2 SVGEGT. The CDR3 nucleotides are TGTGCCAGCAGTTACAACAATTACAGGGGGGCTCAGCCCCAGCATTTT. Translating it yields CASSYNNYRGAQPQHF.

The chain has TRBV7-2 and TRBJ1-2, with D uncertain. This CDR3 region has 14 residues. Germline values: CDR1 SGHTA, CDR2 FQGNSA. Trimming shortened V by 1 base and J by 4 bases, and 10 bases separated the two germline ends. CDR3 DNA sequence: TGTGCCAGCAGCTTAGTTGCCAGGAGCTATGGCTACACCTTC. Translating gives CASSLVARSYGYTF.

The chain combines TRBV6-5 with TRBJ1-1; D is unresolved. Trimming stripped 8 bases from V and 1 base from J, with 11 bases between. CDR3 length equals 13 residues. Germline loops: CDR1 MNHEY, CDR2 SVGAGI. CDR3 sequence: CASRFNRNTEAFF. In DNA form, the CDR3 reads TGTGCCAGCCGATTCAATAGGAACACTGAAGCTTTCTTT.

The CDR3 DNA reads as TGTGCCAGTAATAGGGCACCTAAAGAGACCCAGTACTTC. Translated: CASNRAPKETQYF. The chain uses TRBV19 and TRBJ2-5; D remains ambiguous. The germline V and J ends were trimmed by 7 bases and 3 bases, with 12 bases remaining between them. The germline CDR1 and CDR2 sequences are LNHDA and SQIVND (reference sequence). This CDR3 has 13 amino acids.

The chain uses TRBV9 and TRBJ2-5; 12 nucleotides align to TRBD2. The CDR3 sequence is 18 residues long. Germline V gives CDR1 SGDLS, CDR2 YYNGEE. V shed 0 bases, J shed 4 bases, and the junction held 10 bases outside the gene matches. The chain's CDR3 is CASSVGASGGEIGETQYF. CDR3 DNA: TGTGCCAGCAGCGTAGGTGCTAGCGGGGGGGAAATAGGAGAGACCCAGTACTTC. Looking up the rest from reference TRBV9 and TRBJ2-5 gives the full variable domain: DSGVTQTPKHLITATGQRVTLRCSPRSGDLSVYWYQQSLDQGLQFLIQYYNGEERAKGNILERFSAQQFPDLHSELNLSSLELGDSALYFCASSVGASGGEIGETQYFGPGTRLLVL.

This sequence joins TRBV4-1 and TRBJ1-6, with TRBD1 matching 9 bases. Germline values: CDR1 MGHRA, CDR2 YSYEKL. The CDR3 consists of 18 residues. V lost 0 bases and J lost 2; bases outside the gene matches: 5. The CDR3 loop is CASSQDRTGVTYNSPLHF. The CDR3 region has the DNA TGCGCCAGCAGCCAAGATAGGACAGGGGTGACCTATAATTCACCCCTCCACTTT.

This clone was seen just once. The V gene is TRBV3-1 (or the pseudogene TRBV3-2), the J gene TRBJ1-6; D remains unclear. Trimming pared 0 bases from V and 7 bases from J, leaving 13 bases between. In germline, CDR1 is LGHDT, CDR2 YNNKEL (reference sequence). This CDR3 is 16 amino acids long. In nucleotides, the CDR3 is TGTGCCAGCAGCCAAGAGCTGTTTACGGCGAATTCACCCCTCCACTTT. Amino acids: CASSQELFTANSPLHF.

The chain employs TRBV24-1 and TRBJ2-2, with 8 bases lining up with TRBD1. The CDR3 has 16 residues. V shed 4 bases and J 7 bases; nucleotides not matched to a gene: 10. The germline V gene has CDR1 KGHDR and CDR2 SFDVKD. In nucleotides, the CDR3 is TGTGCCACCAGTGACCACGGACAGGGACGGGGCGGGGAGCTGTTTTTT. It is translated as CATSDHGQGRGGELFF.

In the case of this clone: The same CDR3 also results from other DNA sequences found in this sample. This chain uses TRBV2 with TRBJ2-1, with 7 bases that match TRBD2. Germline V gene data show CDR1 as SNHLY and CDR2 as FYNNEI. CDR3 length: 19 amino acids. CDR3 region: CPRCDGWAGEGSSYNEQFF. Written as DNA, the CDR3 is TGTCCCCGCTGTGACGGGTGGGCGGGGGAGGGGAGCTCCTACAATGAGCAGTTCTTC.

This clone has a handful of counts. This chain connects TRBV9 to TRBJ2-2, with 7 bases aligning to TRBD1. This CDR3 has 14 amino acids. V was pared by 4 bases and J by 1 base, with 1 base of the junction left unmatched. Germline CDR1 reads SGDLS; CDR2 reads YYNGEE. The CDR3 DNA reads TGTGCCAGCAGCCGACAGGGGAACACCGGGGAGCTGTTTTTT. Translating it yields CASSRQGNTGELFF.

The CDR3 DNA follows: TGTGCCACCAGTGACTCTAGCGGGCGGCCCAATGAGCAGTTCTTC. It is translated as CATSDSSGRPNEQFF. The chain couples TRBV24-1 to TRBJ2-1, with 8 bases matching TRBD2. The trim removed 4 bases at V and 6 bases at J, leaving 7 bases unmatched. CDR3 length equals 15 residues. The germline V gene encodes CDR1 KGHDR and CDR2 SFDVKD.

The chain links TRBV5-4 to TRBJ1-1; D unresolved. The CDR3 totals 13 residues. The V end lost 0 bases, the J end lost 1 base, and 4 bases lay between the germline ends. CDR1 and CDR2 (germline): SGHNT, YYREEE (reference sequence). CDR3 protein: CASSLAWNTEAFF. The CDR3 DNA is TGTGCCAGCAGCTTGGCCTGGAACACTGAAGCTTTCTTT.

There are a few counts of this clone. The rearrangement joins TRBV10-1 to TRBJ2-3; a weak D match, TRBD2 (6 bases). The V gene lost 0 bases and the J gene lost 5 bases, with 15 bases spanning the gap. The V gene's germline CDR1 is WNHNN and CDR2 SYGVQD (reference sequence). This CDR3 comprises 16 residues. The DNA for the CDR3 is TGCGCCAGCAGTGAGTCTTTCCAGCAGGGAGGAGATACGCAGTATTTT. It codes for CASSESFQQGGDTQYF.

This rearrangement joins TRBV19 to TRBJ2-2, with TRBD1 matching 8 bases. V was clipped by 5 bases and J by 1 base; unmatched bases: 12. There are 18 residues in the CDR3. Per germline, CDR1 LNHDA and CDR2 SQIVND (reference sequence). The CDR3 spells CASSSYPAGTGNTGELFF. DNA for the CDR3: TGTGCCAGTAGTTCTTACCCGGCCGGGACAGGGAACACCGGGGAGCTGTTTTTT.

This chain uses TRBV7-3 with TRBJ2-5; no reliable D call. This CDR3 contains 13 residues. V was pared by 0 bases and J by 5 bases, with 7 bases between. The V gene's germline CDR1 is SGHTA and CDR2 FQGTGA. The CDR3 loop is CASSLTGFETQYF. As DNA, the CDR3 is TGTGCCAGCAGCTTAACCGGGTTCGAGACCCAGTACTTC.

V usage is TRBV7-2 and J usage is TRBJ1-5, with D unclear. Looked up from germline, CDR1 is SGHTA and CDR2 is FQGNSA. The V end was cut by 1 base, the J end by 5 bases, with 9 bases between. The CDR3 runs to 14 residues. CDR3 residues: CASSLDGSDQPQHF. CDR3 nucleotides: TGTGCCAGCAGCTTAGATGGGAGTGATCAGCCCCAGCATTTT.